A single sample is the source of the 18 T cell receptor beta chains below, sequenced in a study of tumor-infiltrating lymphocytes in primary liver carcinoma. For blood RNA, unsorted whole blood served as the source, and germline DNA was extracted too. The authors made TCR beta cDNA from roughly 480 ng total RNA with a constant-region primer. ARM-PCR, slightly modified, supplied the TCR beta libraries through three nested multiplex PCR rounds. The first two PCR rounds used TRBV1-TRBV30 forward primers with a C-beta reverse primer, roughly 10 cycles each. TCRdb reprocessed the multiplex PCR reads with MiXCR, giving one entry per CDR3 protein. The table includes some 320,000 distinct CDR3 sequences, 50% to 70% detected once. The sequencing input was peripheral blood. The receptors were sampled from a man in his forties with primary liver carcinoma and hepatitis B virus infection.

Details on this clonotype: One end of the junction varies from germline; a read error may be responsible. The chain employs TRBV11-2 and TRBJ2-5; 10 positions agree with TRBD2. CDR3 length equals 16 residues. Germline CDR1 and CDR2: SGHAT and FQNNGV. The CDR3 bases are TGTGCCAGAAGCTTACAAGCTAGCGGGAGTCAAGAGGCCCGGTACTTC. The encoded protein is CARSLQASGSQEARYF.

The V call is TRBV5-6, the J call TRBJ2-1; D not certain. Looked up from germline, CDR1 is SGHDT and CDR2 is YYEEEE. The CDR3 has 15 amino acids. Trimming removed 1 base from V and 1 base from J, with 9 bases in between. CDR3 loop: CASSLPGDSYNEQFF. The CDR3 nucleotides are TGTGCCAGCAGCTTGCCCGGAGATTCCTACAATGAGCAGTTCTTC.

The V call is TRBV30, the J call TRBJ1-1; D is unclear. Germline values: CDR1 GTSNPN, CDR2 SVGIG (reference sequence). Deletions cut 4 bases from V and 1 base from J, with 13 bases between. This CDR3 has 14 residues. CDR3 region: CAWKVGLRNTEAFF. In DNA, the CDR3 is TGTGCCTGGAAAGTGGGCCTTAGGAACACTGAAGCTTTCTTT.

Comment on this clonotype: A much larger clonotype is one base distant, so this may be a read error. The CDR3 carries no conserved terminal phenylalanine or tryptophan, so it likely arises from a read error. CDR3 amino acids: CASTLTGDSEAFI. In DNA form, the CDR3 reads TGTGCCAGCACCCTAACAGGGGACTCTGAAGCTTTCATT. The chain is built from TRBV6-6 and TRBJ1-1; 7 nucleotides line up with TRBD1. J was trimmed by 6 bases and V by 7 bases; bases with no gene match: 8. The V gene's germline CDR1 is MNHNY and CDR2 SVGAGI (reference sequence). The CDR3 consists of 13 residues.

About this clonotype: The missing conserved phenylalanine or tryptophan at the end of this CDR3 makes a read error likely. It is unclear where the CDR3 begins or ends on the DNA, so no DNA is shown, and the CDR3 is as TCRdb lists it. The V call is TRBV11-3, the J call TRBJ1-1; TRBD1 is taken as the D call from the table, unchecked against the DNA. The CDR3 has 13 amino acids, counting both end residues. The germline gives CDR1 SGHNT, CDR2 YENEEA. CDR3: CTSSTRQGAEALC.

This clonotype was seen more than once but under ten times. CDR3 amino acids: CASGETGTYSYEQYF. The CDR3 bases are TGCGCCAGCGGCGAAACCGGGACGTACTCCTACGAGCAGTACTTC. The chain couples TRBV5-1 to TRBJ2-7, with D perhaps given as TRBD1 or TRBD2 (5 bases each). This CDR3 has 15 amino acids. Between the trimmed V and J ends, which lost 7 bases and 0 bases, there was a span of 17 bases. Per the germline V gene, CDR1 is SGHRS and CDR2 is YFSETQ.

This clonotype was found many times. CDR3 protein: CASSQDYRSGANVLTF. CDR3 coding DNA: TGCGCCAGCAGCCAAGATTATCGCTCTGGGGCCAACGTCCTGACTTTC. V usage is TRBV4-3 and J usage is TRBJ2-6; D uncertain. Germline CDR1 and CDR2: LGHNA and YSLEER. V was pared by 0 bases and J by 0 bases, with 6 bases between. The CDR3 runs to 16 residues.

On this clonotype itself: A junction boundary mismatches the germline segment, possibly from a read error. V usage is TRBV5-1 and J usage is TRBJ1-1; TRBD1 aligns across 9 bases. CDR3 length: 18 residues. Germline CDR1 reads SGHRS; CDR2 reads YFSETQ. Written as DNA, the CDR3 is TGCGCCAGCAACTTGAGGGGTATGGACAGGGGACAGAACACTGAAGCTTTCTTT. Translated, it gives CASNLRGMDRGQNTEAFF.

J is TRBJ2-7 and V is TRBV7-8; 9 bases map to TRBD2. Germline CDR1 SGHVS, CDR2 FQNEAQ. The V gene end was trimmed by 2 bases and the J gene end by 11 bases; junction bases not matched to a gene: 16. This CDR3 is built from 16 residues. The CDR3 sequence: CASSLWGGAGGSVKYF. The CDR3 DNA follows: TGTGCCAGCAGCTTATGGGGGGGAGCGGGAGGTTCCGTCAAGTACTTC.

As concerns this clonotype: A read error is possible here, since a much larger clone lies one base away. In DNA form, the CDR3 reads TGTGCCAGCAGGACTATCGGGAGGGCCAACGAGCAGTACTTC. Translating it yields CASRTIGRANEQYF. The J gene is TRBJ2-7, the V gene TRBV6-1; 8 bases map to TRBD2. Looked up from germline, CDR1 is MNHNS and CDR2 is SASEGT. The CDR3 is 14 residues long. Germline trimming cut 6 bases from V and 5 bases from J; bases unmatched to any gene: 9.

Ten or more counts support this clonotype. The rearrangement links TRBV6-1 to TRBJ1-4, with unresolved D. V lost 5 bases and J lost 8, with 12 bases in between. This CDR3 spans 13 amino acids. CDR1 and CDR2 (germline): MNHNS, SASEGT. The CDR3 coding sequence is TGTGCCAGCAGTCCCCCGGCTTGGGAAAAACTGTTTTTT. It translates to CASSPPAWEKLFF.

As to this clonotype: The germline gene is not matched at one end of the junction; a read error may be the cause. This chain uses TRBV11-2 with TRBJ2-2, with 8 nucleotides matching TRBD1. This CDR3 is 15 amino acids long. The V gene's germline CDR1 is SGHAT and CDR2 FQNNGV. CDR3: CTSSLGQVNTGELFF. Here the CDR3 DNA reads TGTACCAGCAGCTTGGGACAGGTGAACACCGGGGAGCTGTTTTTT. Together with reference TRBV11-2 and TRBJ2-2, the CDR3 gives the full variable domain: EAGVAQSPRYKIIEKRQSVAFWCNPISGHATLYWYQQILGQGPKLLIQFQNNGVVDDSQLPKDRFSAERLKGVDSTLKIQPAKLEDSAVYLCTSSLGQVNTGELFFGEGSRLTVL.

As for this clonotype: This may arise from a read error, as a much more abundant clone is one base away. The chain uses TRBV14 and TRBJ2-2, with D perhaps TRBD1 or TRBD2 (5 bases each). Germline values: CDR1 SGHDN, CDR2 FVKESK. The CDR3 is 16 amino acids. The CDR3 here is CTSSQSGTPGAGELFF. CDR3 bases: TGTACCAGCAGCCAGTCCGGGACCCCGGGTGCCGGGGAGCTGTTTTTT. Combining the CDR3 with reference TRBV14 and TRBJ2-2 gives the whole variable domain EAGVTQFPSHSVIEKGQTVTLRCDPISGHDNLYWYRRVMGKEIKFLLHFVKESKQDESGMPNNRFLAERTGGTYSTLKVQPAELEDSGVYFCTSSQSGTPGAGELFFGEGSRLTVL.

This chain connects TRBV24-1 to TRBJ2-1; D gene ambiguous. Germline V CDR1 and CDR2: KGHDR, SFDVKD. This CDR3 is 13 amino acids long. The V end was cut by 2 bases, the J end by 4 bases, with 5 bases between. The DNA of the CDR3 is TGTGCCACCAGTGATTCCGTTTACAATGAGCAGTTCTTC. It yields the protein CATSDSVYNEQFF.

For this clonotype: At one of its ends the junction is not consistent with the germline gene, which may arise from a read error. This sequence joins TRBV29-1 and TRBJ2-5; D may be TRBD1 (5 bases). The CDR3 sequence is 13 residues long. Germline CDR1 reads SQVTM; CDR2 reads ANQGSEA. The DNA of the CDR3 is TGCAGTGTTGAAAAGGGGTTCCAAGAGACCCAGTGCTTC. This encodes CSVEKGFQETQCF. The full variable domain, completed using reference TRBV29-1 and TRBJ2-5, is SAVISQKPSRDICQRGTSLTIQCQVDSQVTMMFWYRQQPGQSLTLIATANQGSEATYESGFVIDKFPISRPNLTFSTLTVSNMSPEDSSIYLCSVEKGFQETQCFGPGTRLLVL.

In this sample, this clonotype turned up a few times. A read error may produce the germline difference seen at one junction end. In nucleotides, the CDR3 is TGCGCCAGCAGCTCCGGGACAGGGGTCCAAGAGACCCAGTACTTT. Translated: CASSSGTGVQETQYF. This sequence joins TRBV5-1 and TRBJ2-5; 10 bases match TRBD1. Germline CDR1 reads SGHRS; CDR2 reads YFSETQ. The CDR3 has 15 amino acids.

Concerning this clonotype: The junction departs from the called germline gene at one end, perhaps through a read error. This chain joins TRBV5-5 and TRBJ2-3; the match to TRBD2 covers 11 bases. Germline-derived CDR1 and CDR2 are SGHKS and YYEKEE (reference sequence). This CDR3 has 15 amino acids. The CDR3 coding sequence is TGTGCCAGCAGTCTGGTAGCGGGAGGGAAGGATACGCCGTATTTT. Translated: CASSLVAGGKDTPYF.

Remarks on this clonotype: It is likely a read error, because the conserved phenylalanine at the end of the CDR3 is missing. The chain uses TRBV12-5 and TRBJ2-2; D gene unclear. This CDR3 contains 18 residues. Looked up from germline, CDR1 is LGHNT and CDR2 is FRNRAP. V dropped 3 bases and J dropped 3 bases, with 20 bases sitting between them. The CDR3 region is CASGFLLDTLWDTGELFL. The CDR3 DNA reads as TGTGCTAGTGGTTTCCTCCTAGACACCTTATGGGACACCGGGGAGCTGTTTTTA.